This TCR beta chain was recorded in a study of blood T cell repertoires in COVID-19. As for the study in general: Whether acute or convalescent, the COVID-19 samples came from the United States, Italy and Spain. Sample material is recorded as cDNA or gDNA derived from T cells, B-cell-depleted T cells, or PBMCs.

In the authors' methods: Amplification with reference gene primers provided the estimates of nucleated cell counts. Clones were read by immunoSEQ multiplex PCR, and TCRdb kept only the in-frame ones, dropping some. The V and J calls and the clone size are those of that table, but D and trimming were determined from the DNA. The table shows some 130,000 clones, with 65% to 80% occurring only once. V lost 10 bases and J 0 bases, leaving 13 bases between the germline ends. CDR3 size: 14 residues. From germline, CDR1 is ENHRY and CDR2 SYGVKD. The source of this sequence is a man at least 80 years old with acute or convalescent COVID-19. Sequenced: peripheral blood. The chain links TRBV10-3 to TRBJ2-1, with D possibly matching TRBD1 (6 bases). Here the CDR3 reads CATRDRSSYNEQFF. In DNA, the CDR3 is TGTGCCACCAGAGACAGGAGCTCCTACAATGAGCAGTTCTTC.